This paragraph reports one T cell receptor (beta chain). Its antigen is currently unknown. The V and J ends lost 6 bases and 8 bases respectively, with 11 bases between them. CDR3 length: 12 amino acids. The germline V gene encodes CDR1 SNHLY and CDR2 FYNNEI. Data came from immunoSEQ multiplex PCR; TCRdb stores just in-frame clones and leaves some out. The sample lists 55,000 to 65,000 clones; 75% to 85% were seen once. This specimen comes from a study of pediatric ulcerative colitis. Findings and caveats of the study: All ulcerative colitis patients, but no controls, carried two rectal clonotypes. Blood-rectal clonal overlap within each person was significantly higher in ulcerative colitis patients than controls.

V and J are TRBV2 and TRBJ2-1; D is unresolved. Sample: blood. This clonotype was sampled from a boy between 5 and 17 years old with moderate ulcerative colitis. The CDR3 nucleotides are TGTGCCAGCAGCGGAACAGTCGATGAGCAGTTCTTC. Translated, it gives CASSGTVDEQFF. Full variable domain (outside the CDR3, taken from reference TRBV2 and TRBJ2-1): EPEVTQTPSHQVTQMGQEVILRCVPISNHLYFYWYRQILGQKVEFLVSFYNNEISEKSEIFDDQFSVERPDGSNFTLKIRSTKLEDSAMYFCASSGTVDEQFFGPGTRLTVL.